Following are 24 T cell receptor beta chains from one sample sequenced in a study of CD4 T cells in relation to SARS-CoV-2 and coronaviruses. Some clones are missing from TCRdb's copy, which holds only in-frame ones; the method was immunoSEQ multiplex PCR. The data show under 25,000 clones, with over 75% seen just once and about 18% held by the top ten. The unexposed donors gave CD4+ T cells in about 2011-2019, prior to COVID-19. Isolation of CD4+ T cells took place after roughly nine days in culture. These TCRs are of unknown antigen specificity. Specimen: CD4+ T cells from PBMCs, cultured in vitro. The receptors shown here come from a human donor in good health.

This clone was seen a few times. The rearrangement joins TRBV5-5 to TRBJ1-5, with unresolved D. The CDR3 sequence is 15 residues long. V dropped 4 bases and J dropped 1 base, with 12 bases sitting between them. Germline V gene sequence: CDR1 SGHKS, CDR2 YYEKEE (reference sequence). CDR3 loop: CASSPQQTSNQPQHF. CDR3 DNA: TGTGCCAGCAGCCCGCAACAGACGAGCAATCAGCCCCAGCATTTT.

The chain is built from TRBV11-3 and TRBJ2-1; 7 nucleotides line up with TRBD2. The V gene end was trimmed by 1 base and the J gene end by 6 bases; junction bases not matched to a gene: 0. The CDR3 consists of 13 residues. CDR1 and CDR2 from the germline V gene are SGHNT and YENEEA. The chain's CDR3 is CASSLGTSNEQFF. The CDR3 bases are TGTGCCAGCAGCTTAGGGACTAGCAATGAGCAGTTCTTC.

V is TRBV24-1 and J is TRBJ1-1; 7 bases fit TRBD1. CDR1 is KGHDR, CDR2 SFDVKD, per germline. The ends lost 7 bases at V and 11 bases at J; junction bases unmatched: 12. This CDR3 is built from 13 residues. The CDR3 here is CATRESGQEKAFF. As DNA, the CDR3 is TGTGCCACCAGGGAATCCGGACAGGAGAAGGCTTTCTTT.

The J gene is TRBJ2-1, the V gene TRBV7-2; TRBD2 matches at 10 bases. CDR3 length: 17 amino acids. V lost 3 bases to trimming and J lost 3 bases; unmatched junction nucleotides: 8. Per germline, CDR1 SGHTA and CDR2 FQGNSA. In DNA, the CDR3 is TGTGCCAGCAGCTTTATAACTAGCGGGAAACTCTACAATGAGCAGTTCTTC. Translated: CASSFITSGKLYNEQFF.

The chain is built from TRBV18 and TRBJ2-1, with D uncertain. The CDR3 has 15 amino acids. V was trimmed by 0 bases and J by 6 bases, leaving 12 bases between them. Germline values: CDR1 KGHSH, CDR2 LQKENI. The CDR3 DNA sequence: TGTGCCAGCTCACCACCGGGATCCGTCTCCAATGAGCAGTTCTTC. Its protein product is CASSPPGSVSNEQFF.

The V call is TRBV5-1, the J call TRBJ2-3; D is uncertain. The CDR3 is made up of 15 amino acids. CDR1 is SGHRS and CDR2 is YFSETQ in the germline V gene. The germline V and J ends were trimmed by 0 bases and 0 bases, with 8 bases remaining between them. The CDR3 is CASSLVSPSTDTQYF. The CDR3 bases are TGCGCCAGCAGCTTGGTCTCACCTAGCACAGATACGCAGTATTTT.

The chain is built from TRBV5-1 and TRBJ2-1; tentatively, D is TRBD1 or TRBD2 (5 bases each). The length of the CDR3 is 15 residues. V lost 1 base and J lost 8, with 16 bases in between. CDR1 SGHRS and CDR2 YFSETQ come from the germline V gene. CDR3 sequence: CASSLLWGPRDEQFF. The DNA of the CDR3 is TGCGCCAGCAGCTTGCTTTGGGGACCCAGGGATGAGCAGTTCTTC.

This clone has more than one count but fewer than ten. This rearrangement joins TRBV10-1 to TRBJ2-2; D is possibly TRBD1 (6 bases). CDR3 length equals 15 residues. CDR1 is WNHNN and CDR2 is SYGVQD in the germline V gene (reference sequence). The V end lost 2 bases, the J end lost 4 bases, and 11 bases lay between the germline ends. CDR3 in amino acids: CASSETTGPTGELFF. CDR3 sequence (DNA): TGCGCCAGCAGTGAGACGACAGGTCCCACCGGGGAGCTGTTTTTT.

By frequency in the sample, this clone is medium-sized. This chain uses TRBV5-5 with TRBJ2-7, with D possibly called TRBD1 or TRBD2 (5 bases each). Germline loops: CDR1 SGHKS, CDR2 YYEKEE (reference sequence). The CDR3 totals 16 residues. V was shortened by 0 bases and J by 1 base, with 14 bases between the two germline ends. The CDR3 loop reads CASSLGPGTESYEQYF. In DNA, the CDR3 is TGTGCCAGCAGCTTGGGCCCCGGGACCGAATCCTACGAGCAGTACTTC.

CDR3: CASRNIPGTSENNEQFF. In DNA, the CDR3 is TGTGCCAGCAGGAACATCCCCGGGACTAGTGAGAACAATGAGCAGTTCTTC. J is TRBJ2-1 and V is TRBV28, with TRBD2 matching over 8 bases. After removal of 6 bases from V and 5 bases from J, the junction contained 15 bases not matched to a gene. Looked up from germline, CDR1 is MDHEN and CDR2 is SYDVKM. This CDR3 has 17 amino acids.

V usage is TRBV6-6 and J usage is TRBJ1-5; a weak D match, TRBD1 (6 bases). Trimming pared 4 bases from V and 4 bases from J, leaving 11 bases between. The CDR3 spans 14 residues. Germline lookup yields CDR1 MNHNY and CDR2 SVGAGI (reference sequence). The CDR3, as DNA: TGTGCCAGCAGTTCCCAACAGGGAAATCAGCCCCAGCATTTT. Amino acid sequence: CASSSQQGNQPQHF.

The V gene is TRBV5-8, the J gene TRBJ1-5; D is uncertain. Germline CDR1 SGHTS, CDR2 YDEGEE. The V end lost 6 bases, the J end lost 7 bases, and 14 bases lay between the germline ends. The CDR3 is 13 residues long. As DNA, the CDR3 is TGTGCCAGCACTATTTCCCGGGTCCAGCCCCAGCATTTT. Encoded protein: CASTISRVQPQHF.

The chain links TRBV9 to TRBJ1-2; 10 bases line up with TRBD1. The CDR3 is 15 residues long. The V gene end was trimmed by 2 bases and the J gene end by 8 bases; junction bases not matched to a gene: 9. Germline loops: CDR1 SGDLS, CDR2 YYNGEE. The CDR3 loop is CASSVLGTGAKGYTF. CDR3 DNA sequence: TGTGCCAGCAGCGTTCTCGGGACAGGGGCCAAGGGCTACACCTTC.

This clone was seen only once. The rearrangement joins TRBV28 to TRBJ1-4; D might be TRBD1 (5 bases). The V gene lost 8 bases and the J gene lost 6 bases, with 19 bases spanning the gap. Germline assignment: CDR1 MDHEN and CDR2 SYDVKM. CDR3 size: 15 residues. The CDR3 spells CASRPQGEADEKLFF. The CDR3 DNA is TGTGCCAGCCGACCCCAGGGTGAGGCCGATGAAAAACTGTTTTTT.

This chain uses TRBV5-1 with TRBJ1-6; D is unclear. Trimming pared 0 bases from V and 7 bases from J, leaving 8 bases between. Germline CDR1 reads SGHRS; CDR2 reads YFSETQ. This CDR3 region has 14 residues. In DNA form, the CDR3 reads TGCGCCAGCAGCTTGGCCAGAGCAAATTCACCCCTCCACTTT. This codes for CASSLARANSPLHF.

In its sample, this clone was seen once. The chain couples TRBV30 to TRBJ1-2, with TRBD1 identical over 12 bases. The CDR3 is made up of 16 amino acids. Germline CDR1 GTSNPN, CDR2 SVGIG (reference sequence). J was trimmed by 4 bases and V by 4 bases; bases with no gene match: 10. As DNA, the CDR3 is TGTGCCTGGATGGGACAGGGGGCTCTCGGCAGCTATGGCTACACCTTC. Translating gives CAWMGQGALGSYGYTF.

V is TRBV5-1 and J is TRBJ1-1; no firm D call. Trimming left V 4 bases short and J 0 bases short, with 16 bases between. The CDR3 sequence is 16 residues long. Per the germline V gene, CDR1 is SGHRS and CDR2 is YFSETQ. In DNA form, the CDR3 reads TGCGCCAGCAGCCCCTCCTTTGGCAATATGAACACTGAAGCTTTCTTT. It yields the protein CASSPSFGNMNTEAFF.

The J gene is TRBJ2-1, the V gene TRBV30, with no clear D. Germline CDR1 is GTSNPN and CDR2 is SVGIG (reference sequence). This CDR3 is built from 12 residues. Trimming left V 1 base short and J 9 bases short, with 10 bases between. This CDR3 is CAWSAQWGEQFF. The CDR3 region has the DNA TGTGCCTGGAGTGCACAATGGGGTGAGCAGTTCTTC.

The chain uses TRBV27 and TRBJ1-6, with 7 positions matching TRBD1. Germline trimming cut 5 bases from V and 10 bases from J; bases unmatched to any gene: 11. This CDR3 comprises 15 residues. Germline V gene data show CDR1 as MNHEY and CDR2 as SMNVEV (reference sequence). CDR3 coding DNA: TGTGCCAGCAGTCCTAAGACAGGGACCCTGTCACCCCTCCACTTT. Translated, it gives CASSPKTGTLSPLHF.

This clone was detected once. This chain links TRBV11-2 with TRBJ2-4, with 7 bases identical to TRBD2. J was trimmed by 5 bases and V by 7 bases; bases with no gene match: 8. CDR3 length equals 14 residues. Per the germline V gene, CDR1 is SGHAT and CDR2 is FQNNGV. The CDR3 region has the DNA TGTGCCAGCAATCTGGGGGGGGGTGAAAACATTCAGTACTTC. Amino acid sequence: CASNLGGGENIQYF. Filled out from reference TRBV11-2 and TRBJ2-4, the complete variable domain reads EAGVAQSPRYKIIEKRQSVAFWCNPISGHATLYWYQQILGQGPKLLIQFQNNGVVDDSQLPKDRFSAERLKGVDSTLKIQPAKLEDSAVYLCASNLGGGENIQYFGAGTRLSVL.

The rearrangement joins TRBV10-2 to TRBJ1-2; D ambiguous. Trimming pared 6 bases from V and 6 bases from J, leaving 5 bases between. From germline, CDR1 is WSHSY and CDR2 SAAADI. The CDR3 is 10 amino acids. The CDR3 coding sequence is TGCGCCAGCAGGCAGAATGGCTACACCTTC. Its translation is CASRQNGYTF.

The chain has TRBV21-1 and TRBJ2-3; the table's D gene call, TRBD2, was not cross checked with the DNA. TRBV21-1 constitutes a pseudogene. The CDR3 totals 18 residues. The CDR3 loop reads CASSSREGRGLDTDTQYF. CDR3 nucleotide sequence: TGTGCCAGCAGCTCTCGCGAAGGGCGAGGGCTTGACACAGATACGCAGTATTTT.

The genes are TRBV20-1 and TRBJ2-7; D is unresolved. From germline, CDR1 is DFQATT and CDR2 SNEGSKA (reference sequence). The CDR3 has 11 residues. Trimming left V 0 bases short and J 7 bases short, with 7 bases between. For the CDR3, the DNA is TGCAGTGCTAGAGATCTAGGGGAGCAGTACTTC. Encoded protein: CSARDLGEQYF.

Comments on this clone: Mismatch with germline at one junction end may stem from a read error. V and J are TRBV4-1 and TRBJ2-3; D perhaps matches TRBD2 (5 bases). CDR3 length: 15 amino acids. Germline CDR1 is MGHRA and CDR2 is YSYEKL. CDR3 nucleotide sequence: TGCGCCAGCAGCCAATTCGTCGCTAGCATAGATACGCAGTATTTT. Protein product: CASSQFVASIDTQYF.